The clone carrying this T cell receptor (beta chain) was found a few times. Its antigen is unidentified. These data are taken from a study of blood T cells in healthy people across ages. General study results and limits: Per-million-T-cell TCR beta diversity fell roughly linearly with age.

PCR was performed a second time for roughly 7 to 12 cycles using a sample-barcoded 5' primer and a J-beta primer mix. TCRdb re-called the 5' RACE reads with MiXCR, one entry per CDR3 protein. The table shows over 1,500,000 distinct CDR3 sequences, with roughly 52% occurring only once. The sequenced material came from blood. The receptor's source is a woman between 40 and 55 years old in good health.

The CDR3 nucleotides read TGTGCCAGCAGTCCTGGACAGGGAGGCGCTGAAGCTTTCTTT. Translating it yields CASSPGQGGAEAFF. The chain is built from TRBV6-5 and TRBJ1-1, with 8 bases lining up with TRBD1. The trim removed 5 bases at V and 6 bases at J, leaving 8 bases unmatched. The length of the CDR3 is 14 residues. Germline V gene data show CDR1 as MNHEY and CDR2 as SVGAGI.